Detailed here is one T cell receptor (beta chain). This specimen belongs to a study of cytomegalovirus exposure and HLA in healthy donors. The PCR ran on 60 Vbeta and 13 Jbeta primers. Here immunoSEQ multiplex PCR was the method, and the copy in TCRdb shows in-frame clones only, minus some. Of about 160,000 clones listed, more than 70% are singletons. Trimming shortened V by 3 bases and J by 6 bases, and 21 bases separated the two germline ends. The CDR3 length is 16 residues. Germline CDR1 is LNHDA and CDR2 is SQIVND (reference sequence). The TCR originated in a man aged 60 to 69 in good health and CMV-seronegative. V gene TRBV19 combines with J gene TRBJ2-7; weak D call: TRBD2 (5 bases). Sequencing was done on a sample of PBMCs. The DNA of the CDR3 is TGTGCCAGTAGTATTAGTAGGACTCTAAATTCAGGCGAGCAGTACTTC. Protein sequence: CASSISRTLNSGEQYF.